This T cell receptor (beta chain) stems from a study of blood T cells in healthy people across ages. CDR1 and CDR2 from the germline V gene are MNHEY and SVGAGI. Unmatched junction bases numbered 10, after V lost 2 bases and J lost 3 bases. The CDR3 runs to 17 residues. A J-beta primer mix and a sample-barcoded 5' primer were used in a second PCR of about 6 to 12 cycles. Via MiXCR, TCRdb re-called the 5' RACE reads, giving one row per CDR3 protein. The repertoire holds about 780,000 distinct CDR3 sequences, with approximately 65% as singletons. The chain combines TRBV6-5 with TRBJ1-5; TRBD1 aligns across 7 bases. The sample was blood. The TCR originated in a man aged 30-40 years in good health. The chain's CDR3 is CASSYLTGGTVNQPQHF. In DNA, the CDR3 is TGTGCCAGCAGTTACCTCACCGGGGGGACAGTCAATCAGCCCCAGCATTTT.